This TCR beta chain was sequenced for a study of T-cell reconstitution after alpha-beta-depleted transplantation in children. In this sample, this clonotype turned up many times. V lost 5 bases and J lost 2; bases outside the gene matches: 5. The germline gives CDR1 SGHVS, CDR2 FQNEAQ. This CDR3 has 15 amino acids. Preparation of the TCRbeta library involved a method that used unique molecular identifiers. A single record per CDR3 protein comes from TCRdb applying MiXCR to the PCR reads. The data show approximately 640,000 distinct CDR3 sequences, with around 17% seen just once and around 0.96% held by the top ten.

This specimen was PBMCs from the stem cell graft donor, taken from the stem cell graft. The clonotype originates from a human donor who donated a stem cell graft to a child with acute myeloid leukemia. The chain carries TRBV7-8 and TRBJ2-4; 8 bases are shared with TRBD1. The CDR3 nucleotides read TGTGCCAGCAGCGGAGACAGGGGACCCAAAAACATTCAGTACTTC. This gives the protein CASSGDRGPKNIQYF.